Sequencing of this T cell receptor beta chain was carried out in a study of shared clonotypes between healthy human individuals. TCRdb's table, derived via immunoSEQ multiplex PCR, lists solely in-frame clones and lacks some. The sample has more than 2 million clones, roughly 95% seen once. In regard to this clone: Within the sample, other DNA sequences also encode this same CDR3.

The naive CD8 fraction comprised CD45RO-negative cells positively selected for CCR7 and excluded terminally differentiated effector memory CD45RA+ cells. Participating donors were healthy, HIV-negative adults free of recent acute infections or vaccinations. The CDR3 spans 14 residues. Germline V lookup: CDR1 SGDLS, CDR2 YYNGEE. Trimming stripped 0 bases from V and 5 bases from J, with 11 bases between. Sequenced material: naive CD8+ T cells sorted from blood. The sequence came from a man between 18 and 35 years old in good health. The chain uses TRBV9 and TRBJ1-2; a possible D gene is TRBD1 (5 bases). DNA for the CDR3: TGTGCCAGCAGCGTAGCAGGGACCGATTATGGCTACACCTTC. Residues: CASSVAGTDYGYTF.